The 17 T cell receptor beta chains presented below share a single source sample, sequenced in a study of glioma-infiltrating T cells. The iRepertoire nested amplicon-rescue multiplex PCR amplified TCR alpha and beta CDR3s from RNA. TCRdb independently ran MiXCR on the multiplex PCR reads; one entry per CDR3 protein. The sample has more than 100,000 distinct CDR3 sequences; 25% to 30% are singletons. The sample comprised glioma tissue, nonneoplastic brain tissue, or PBMCs (not recorded which). The receptors shown here come from a human donor with low-grade glioma or glioblastoma, undergoing nonglioma brain surgery, or in good health (not recorded which).

J is TRBJ2-3 and V is TRBV20-1; the D gene is possibly TRBD2 (6 bases). The CDR3 length is 14 residues. V lost 5 bases and J 0 bases, leaving 12 bases between the germline ends. Germline loops: CDR1 DFQATT, CDR2 SNEGSKA (reference sequence). In DNA, the CDR3 is TGCAGTGCTTCGGGACTGACTAGCACAGATACGCAGTATTTT. Protein: CSASGLTSTDTQYF.

Turning to this clonotype: A much larger clone differs from this one at a single base, so this may be a read error. The chain joins TRBV27 to TRBJ1-3; tentative D call: TRBD1 (6 bases). In germline, CDR1 is MNHEY, CDR2 SMNVEV (reference sequence). This CDR3 is built from 19 residues. The CDR3 loop is CASSRSGTSEPNSGNTLYF. CDR3 in DNA: TGTGCCAGCAGTCGCTCCGGGACATCGGAGCCAAACTCTGGAAACACCTTATATTTT.

This clonotype was detected a few times. The chain uses TRBV2 and TRBJ1-5; 9 bases map to TRBD1. Germline CDR1 reads SNHLY; CDR2 reads FYNNEI. The CDR3 is made up of 16 amino acids. The ends lost 2 bases at V and 6 bases at J; junction bases unmatched: 8. CDR3 amino acids: CASSENVGQGTQPQHF. The CDR3 DNA reads TGTGCCAGCAGTGAAAACGTGGGACAGGGCACTCAGCCCCAGCATTTT.

The chain is built from TRBV4-1 and TRBJ2-7, with 11 bases matching TRBD1. V lost 1 base and J lost 7; bases outside the gene matches: 9. This CDR3 is 16 amino acids long. Germline CDR1 reads MGHRA; CDR2 reads YSYEKL. In DNA, the CDR3 is TGCGCCAGCAGCCAAGCCTATGGACAGGGGGCTGTGGAGCAGTACTTC. This sequence encodes CASSQAYGQGAVEQYF.

Worth noting for this clonotype: A much larger clone sits a single nucleotide away, making a read error possible. The gene calls are TRBV7-2 and TRBJ2-5; D is ambiguous. The CDR3 covers 16 residues. The germline gives CDR1 SGHTA, CDR2 FQGNSA. The V and J ends lost 2 bases and 0 bases respectively, with 13 bases between them. CDR3 DNA sequence: TGTGCCAGCAGCTTACACGCAGACCTGTACCAAGAGACCCAGTACTTC. This gives the protein CASSLHADLYQETQYF.

Within the sample, this clonotype is medium-sized (0.01 to 0.1%). V is TRBV6-1 and J is TRBJ1-1, with D perhaps TRBD1 (6 bases). The CDR3 has 13 residues. Trimming took 6 bases from V and 1 from J, leaving 9 bases between them. From germline, CDR1 is MNHNS and CDR2 SASEGT. CDR3 coding DNA: TGTGCCAGCAGACTACAGGGGAACACTGAAGCTTTCTTT. Translating gives CASRLQGNTEAFF.

There are many counts of this clonotype. The junction shows a germline mismatch at one end, possibly a read error. The chain carries TRBV6-1 and TRBJ2-7; D perhaps matches TRBD1 (6 bases). CDR3 length equals 10 residues. Per germline, CDR1 MNHNS and CDR2 SASEGT. CDR3 residues: CASSAIRQDF. In nucleotides, the CDR3 is TGTGCCAGCAGTGCTATTCGACAGGACTTC.

A note on this clonotype: A clone one base away is much larger, so this may be a read error. This chain links TRBV11-2 with TRBJ2-1; TRBD2 aligns across 8 bases. This CDR3 contains 14 residues. Looked up from germline, CDR1 is SGHAT and CDR2 is FQNNGV. In nucleotides, the CDR3 is TGTGCCAGCAGCTTAGCGGGGGGGCCCAATGAGAAGTTCTTC. Translation gives CASSLAGGPNEKFF.

As to this clonotype: The junction shows a germline mismatch at one end, possibly a read error. CDR3 sequence: CASSFGEAYEKYF. In nucleotides, the CDR3 is TGTGCCAGCAGTTTTGGGGAAGCCTACGAGAAGTACTTC. The rearrangement uses TRBV12-3 or TRBV12-4 and TRBJ2-7; D ambiguous. This CDR3 has 13 residues.

This chain connects TRBV4-2 to TRBJ2-5; the D is unclear. Trimming pared 1 base from V and 3 bases from J, leaving 9 bases between. CDR1 is LGHNA and CDR2 is YNFKEQ in the germline V gene. The CDR3 loop spans 14 amino acids. The CDR3 DNA reads TGTGCCAGCAGCCAAGTTAGTGGGGAAGAGACCCAGTACTTC. It yields the protein CASSQVSGEETQYF.

This clonotype was found many times. The CDR3 nucleotides read TGTGCCAGCAGCTCTACCGGGACTAGCGGTGACTCCTACAATGAGCAGTTCTTC. This sequence encodes CASSSTGTSGDSYNEQFF. The V and J genes are TRBV7-9 and TRBJ2-1; 11 nucleotides line up with TRBD2. Germline assignment: CDR1 SEHNR and CDR2 FQNEAQ (reference sequence). There are 18 residues in the CDR3. V lost 4 bases to trimming and J lost 0 bases; unmatched junction nucleotides: 8.

This clonotype was detected only a few times. V usage is TRBV7-2 and J usage is TRBJ2-1; D possibly uses TRBD1 or TRBD2 (7 bases each). Trimming cost V 5 bases and J 6 bases, with 17 bases left between them. Germline CDR1 SGHTA, CDR2 FQGNSA. The CDR3 is 15 residues long. The CDR3 coding sequence is TGTGCCAGCAGCCCCCAGGGGGGGGGCATCAATGAGCAGTTCTTC. Translated: CASSPQGGGINEQFF.

This clonotype was picked up many times. This rearrangement joins TRBV20-1 to TRBJ2-3; 7 positions match TRBD1. J lost 1 base, V lost 6 bases, and 10 bases had no gene match. From germline, CDR1 is DFQATT and CDR2 SNEGSKA (reference sequence). The CDR3 consists of 15 residues. The CDR3 region has the DNA TGCAGTGCGGAGGAGCTTCAGGGGGGCACAGATACGCAGTATTTT. Its translation is CSAEELQGGTDTQYF.

Written as DNA, the CDR3 is TGTGCCAGTGACTTGGGCCTGAACACTGAAGCTTTCTTT. Translation gives CASDLGLNTEAFF. This chain uses TRBV19 with TRBJ1-1; D remains ambiguous. The CDR3 contains 13 residues. The V gene lost 8 bases and the J gene lost 0 bases, with 10 bases spanning the gap. Germline values: CDR1 LNHDA, CDR2 SQIVND (reference sequence).

In its sample, this clonotype was seen many times. The chain employs TRBV20-1 and TRBJ2-3; tentative D call: TRBD2 (7 bases). V was trimmed by 1 base and J by 3 bases, leaving 11 bases between them. The CDR3 spans 14 residues. Looked up from germline, CDR1 is DFQATT and CDR2 is SNEGSKA (reference sequence). The CDR3 DNA reads TGCAGTGCTAGAGCGGGGGGCATGACAGATACGCAGTATTTT. The encoded protein is CSARAGGMTDTQYF.

This clonotype has more than one count but fewer than ten. V usage is TRBV12-3 or TRBV12-4 and J usage is TRBJ1-2; maybe TRBD1 (6 bases). V was trimmed by 2 bases and J by 7 bases, leaving 17 bases between them. CDR3 size: 15 residues. In DNA, the CDR3 is TGTGCCAGCAGTTTACCGTCGAGGGGGTCCGGTGGCTACACCTTC. Protein: CASSLPSRGSGGYTF.

This clonotype was counted between two and nine times. The genes are TRBV12-3 or TRBV12-4 and TRBJ2-7, with 8 bases fitting TRBD1. The CDR3 covers 14 residues. Trimming at V came to 5 bases and at J to 7 bases, leaving 10 bases not matched to a gene. The chain's CDR3 is CASSLDRGAEEQYF. The CDR3 DNA sequence: TGTGCCAGCAGTCTCGACAGGGGAGCAGAAGAGCAGTACTTC.